The 30 T cell receptor beta chains given below trace back to one sample, sequenced in a study of blood T cells in healthy people across ages. The second PCR ran about 6 to 12 cycles with a sample-barcoded 5' primer and J-beta primers. Using its own MiXCR run on the 5' RACE reads, TCRdb lists one record per CDR3 protein. Counted here are some 860,000 distinct CDR3 sequences, roughly 50% occurring once; the ten biggest clones make up roughly 25%. The sequenced material came from blood. These receptors originate from a man in his forties or fifties in good health.

The V and J genes are TRBV29-1 and TRBJ2-1; TRBD2 might be the D (6 bases). There are 12 residues in the CDR3. The ends were cut back, 0 bases at V and 9 bases at J, with 9 bases in the middle. CDR1 is SQVTM, CDR2 ANQGSEA, per germline. The CDR3, as DNA: TGCAGCGTTGAAGACCTGGGGGGTGAGCAGTTCTTC. This encodes CSVEDLGGEQFF.

The J gene is TRBJ2-4, the V gene TRBV20-1; 7 bases are a match to TRBD2. The DNA end is a closer match to TRBJ2-7, so the J assignment may be wrong. The CDR3 covers 15 residues. From germline, CDR1 is DFQATT and CDR2 SNEGSKA (reference sequence). CDR3 bases: TGCAGTGCTAGAGATACGCTCGGGGGGTACTACGAGCAGTACTTC. It encodes CSARDTLGGYYEQYF.

This clonotype was observed many times. The J gene is TRBJ2-1, the V gene TRBV12-3 or TRBV12-4; D ambiguous. The CDR3 extends over 17 amino acids. Trimming removed 0 bases from V and 7 bases from J, with 19 bases in between. CDR3 protein: CASSLAPVGVGWNEQFF. The CDR3 region has the DNA TGTGCCAGCAGTTTAGCTCCGGTTGGGGTGGGTTGGAATGAGCAGTTCTTC.

The table lists this clonotype with a few counts. This chain's CDR3 is CASRPPGRYTDTQYF. In DNA form, the CDR3 reads TGTGCCAGCAGGCCCCCCGGGCGATACACAGATACGCAGTATTTT. The chain joins TRBV12-3 or TRBV12-4 to TRBJ2-3, with D unclear. This CDR3 region has 15 residues. Trimming took off 6 bases at V and 2 bases at J, with 15 bases between the two ends.

The chain carries TRBV6-4 and TRBJ2-5; TRBD2 matches 14 bases. The germline CDR1 and CDR2 sequences are MRHNA and SNTAGT. There are 15 residues in the CDR3. Unmatched junction bases numbered 7, after V lost 2 bases and J lost 11 bases. CDR3 sequence: CASSDQPTSGREQYF. The DNA of the CDR3 is TGTGCCAGCAGTGACCAGCCGACTAGCGGGAGGGAGCAGTACTTC.

This chain connects TRBV9 to TRBJ2-7; a weak D match, TRBD1 (7 bases). V gave up 0 bases and J gave up 2 bases, with 12 bases separating them. This CDR3 contains 15 residues. CDR1 SGDLS and CDR2 YYNGEE come from the germline V gene. This CDR3 reads CASSVGPGGTYEQYF. The DNA for the CDR3 is TGTGCCAGCAGCGTAGGTCCAGGGGGGACCTACGAGCAGTACTTC.

The chain employs TRBV20-1 and TRBJ1-2; tentative D call: TRBD1 (5 bases). The CDR3 totals 14 residues. Germline V gives CDR1 DFQATT, CDR2 SNEGSKA (reference sequence). The V end lost 5 bases, the J end lost 3 bases, and 16 bases lay between the germline ends. The CDR3 here is CSAPLNTGDYGYTF. CDR3 nucleotides: TGCAGTGCTCCCCTAAACACGGGGGACTATGGCTACACCTTC.

This clonotype was counted a few times. This chain connects TRBV7-2 to TRBJ2-5; 7 bases are shared with TRBD2. Germline CDR1 reads SGHTA; CDR2 reads FQGNSA. Trimming took 7 bases from V and 11 from J; bases not matched to a gene: 10. The length of the CDR3 is 12 residues. The CDR3 DNA is TGTGCCAGCAACAGTATGACTAGCTCACAGTACTTC. Translating it yields CASNSMTSSQYF.

The chain couples TRBV20-1 to TRBJ2-7; perhaps TRBD2 as D (5 bases). Germline V gene data show CDR1 as DFQATT and CDR2 as SNEGSKA (reference sequence). CDR3 length: 15 amino acids. V lost 0 bases to trimming and J lost 7 bases, with 19 bases between them. The CDR3 DNA sequence: TGCAGTGCTAGAGATGGGAGCCCTCCGGCCAATGAGCAGTACTTC. This sequence encodes CSARDGSPPANEQYF.

This chain connects TRBV9 to TRBJ2-3; either TRBD1 or TRBD2 may fit D (5 bases each). Trimming took off 4 bases at V and 0 bases at J, with 12 bases between the two ends. The CDR3 loop spans 15 amino acids. Germline lookup yields CDR1 SGDLS and CDR2 YYNGEE. DNA for the CDR3: TGTGCCAGCAGCCCTAAGGGGAGTAGCACAGATACGCAGTATTTT. It is translated as CASSPKGSSTDTQYF.

This clonotype was seen a handful of times. J is TRBJ1-4 and V is TRBV20-1; D is possibly TRBD1 (5 bases). This CDR3 is built from 15 residues. Germline CDR1 reads DFQATT; CDR2 reads SNEGSKA (reference sequence). V lost 3 bases and J 0 bases, leaving 11 bases between the germline ends. The chain's CDR3 is CSASQDSATNEKLFF. As DNA, the CDR3 is TGCAGTGCTAGTCAAGACAGCGCAACTAATGAAAAACTGTTTTTT.

The chain uses TRBV20-1 and TRBJ1-1; D ambiguous. The germline V gene encodes CDR1 DFQATT and CDR2 SNEGSKA (reference sequence). This CDR3 comprises 14 residues. Between the trimmed V and J ends, which lost 0 bases and 6 bases, there was a span of 14 bases. The CDR3 DNA is TGCAGTGCTAGAGAGTACAGTAGAGCGTCTGAAGCTTTCTTT. It specifies CSAREYSRASEAFF.

This chain links TRBV4-2 with TRBJ2-5; tentatively, D is TRBD1 (7 bases). The CDR3 totals 19 residues. Germline lookup yields CDR1 LGHNA and CDR2 YNFKEQ. Trimming pared 0 bases from V and 0 bases from J, leaving 20 bases between. The CDR3 sequence is CASSQEGQGGPPYQETQYF. CDR3 nucleotide sequence: TGTGCCAGCAGCCAAGAGGGGCAGGGGGGTCCCCCGTACCAAGAGACCCAGTACTTC.

This clonotype was observed a handful of times. The chain employs TRBV3-1 and TRBJ2-5, with D perhaps assigned TRBD1 or TRBD2 (5 bases each). CDR1 and CDR2 from the germline V gene are LGHDT and YNNKEL (reference sequence). This CDR3 has 18 residues. Trimming pared 0 bases from V and 1 base from J, leaving 18 bases between. The CDR3 reads CASSQERRQTNSQETQYF. CDR3 sequence (DNA): TGTGCCAGCAGCCAAGAGCGGAGACAGACTAACAGCCAAGAGACCCAGTACTTC.

This clonotype was detected only a few times. V usage is TRBV9 and J usage is TRBJ2-1; 9 bases are shared with TRBD1. V lost 0 bases to trimming and J lost 6 bases; unmatched junction nucleotides: 7. Germline CDR1 reads SGDLS; CDR2 reads YYNGEE. This CDR3 is 16 amino acids long. The CDR3: CASSVGGQGGPNEQFF. As DNA, the CDR3 is TGTGCCAGCAGCGTAGGGGGACAGGGAGGTCCCAATGAGCAGTTCTTC.

The CDR3 DNA follows: TGCAGTGCTAGACTTGGACAGGGCTCAGGTCGGCCCCAGCATTTT. This codes for CSARLGQGSGRPQHF. The gene calls are TRBV20-1 and TRBJ1-5; the match to TRBD1 covers 8 bases. V gave up 2 bases and J gave up 9 bases; unmatched junction bases: 12. Germline V gene data show CDR1 as DFQATT and CDR2 as SNEGSKA (reference sequence). The CDR3 spans 15 residues.

The gene calls are TRBV24-1 and TRBJ2-3, with D uncertain. Germline CDR1 reads KGHDR; CDR2 reads SFDVKD. The CDR3 sequence is 16 residues long. The V end was cut by 3 bases, the J end by 2 bases, with 14 bases between. DNA for the CDR3: TGTGCCACCAGTGATCCGTACGGAAAAAACACAGATACGCAGTATTTT. Residues: CATSDPYGKNTDTQYF.

This clonotype came up a few times. The chain recombines TRBV25-1 with TRBJ1-6; D ambiguous. Germline V lookup: CDR1 MGHDK, CDR2 SYGVNS. Trimming removed 8 bases at V and 7 bases at J, with 12 bases between. CDR3 size: 13 residues. Here the CDR3 DNA reads TGTGCCAGCCTCAAAGGGAACAATTCACCCCTCCACTTT. It is translated as CASLKGNNSPLHF.

This chain connects TRBV5-6 to TRBJ1-2; no definite D call. CDR1 is SGHDT and CDR2 is YYEEEE in the germline V gene. The V end was cut by 2 bases, the J end by 2 bases, with 10 bases between. CDR3 length equals 14 residues. CDR3 coding DNA: TGTGCCAGCAGCTTCCCAGAGCCCAACTATGGCTACACCTTC. Encoded protein: CASSFPEPNYGYTF.

This chain connects TRBV7-2 to TRBJ2-7; weak D call: TRBD2 (5 bases). The germline V gene has CDR1 SGHTA and CDR2 FQGNSA. This CDR3 spans 12 amino acids. The V gene lost 5 bases and the J gene lost 5 bases, with 10 bases spanning the gap. CDR3 nucleotide sequence: TGTGCCAGCAGCAAAACGGGAAACGAGCAGTACTTC. Protein product: CASSKTGNEQYF.

There are many counts of this clonotype. Possible read error: a much larger clone is one base away. The chain joins TRBV29-1 to TRBJ2-5, with 11 bases matching TRBD2. The CDR3 has 14 residues. The J segment lost 11 bases and the V segment lost 7 bases, leaving 15 bases of the junction unmatched. Germline loops: CDR1 SQVTM, CDR2 ANQGSEA. The CDR3 spells CSDSSGRIVNEQYF. The CDR3 nucleotides read TGCAGCGACTCTAGCGGGAGGATTGTGAATGAGCAGTACTTC.

As regards this clonotype: A read error may produce the germline difference seen at one junction end. The J gene is TRBJ2-1, the V gene TRBV2; D is unresolved. The length of the CDR3 is 11 residues. Germline V lookup: CDR1 SNHLY, CDR2 FYNNEI. The CDR3 is CASSDYDEQFF. DNA of the CDR3: TGTGCCAGCAGTGACTACGATGAGCAGTTCTTC. The full variable domain, rest sourced from reference TRBV2 and TRBJ2-1, is EPEVTQTPSHQVTQMGQEVILRCVPISNHLYFYWYRQILGQKVEFLVSFYNNEISEKSEIFDDQFSVERPDGSNFTLKIRSTKLEDSAMYFCASSDYDEQFFGPGTRLTVL.

This chain connects TRBV4-1 to TRBJ2-1, with D maybe TRBD2 (5 bases). The germline CDR1 and CDR2 sequences are MGHRA and YSYEKL. Trimming cost V 0 bases and J 10 bases, with 10 bases left between them. The CDR3 covers 13 residues. The CDR3 DNA reads TGCGCCAGCAGCCAAGAAGTCGAGCGGGAGCAGTTCTTC. This translates into CASSQEVEREQFF.

The chain carries TRBV3-1 and TRBJ2-1; D uncertain. V lost 5 bases, J lost 5 bases, and 13 bases lay in between. The germline gives CDR1 LGHDT, CDR2 YNNKEL (reference sequence). This CDR3 comprises 14 residues. The DNA for the CDR3 is TGTGCCAGCAGCAAATTGGCCAACCACAATGAGCAGTTCTTC. This gives the protein CASSKLANHNEQFF.

This clonotype occurred a few times. The J gene is TRBJ2-5, the V gene TRBV29-1; no clear D gene. The CDR3 sequence is 14 residues long. Germline CDR1 is SQVTM and CDR2 is ANQGSEA. The ends were cut back, 6 bases at V and 11 bases at J, with 25 bases in the middle. CDR3 sequence (DNA): TGCAGCGTGATTATGCAGGAGAGATTCAATGAGCAGTACTTC. Residues: CSVIMQERFNEQYF.

This chain uses TRBV10-3 with TRBJ2-7; D is unclear. Germline V gene data show CDR1 as ENHRY and CDR2 as SYGVKD. This CDR3 has 14 amino acids. The germline V and J ends were trimmed by 6 bases and 3 bases, with 15 bases remaining between them. As DNA, the CDR3 is TGTGCCATCAGGGAACAAAACAGCATCTACGAGCAGTACTTC. It yields the protein CAIREQNSIYEQYF.

V gene TRBV24-1 combines with J gene TRBJ1-2; no reliable D call. V lost 4 bases and J 4 bases, leaving 9 bases between the germline ends. Germline values: CDR1 KGHDR, CDR2 SFDVKD. The CDR3 contains 13 residues. CDR3: CATSDSVIYGYTF. DNA for the CDR3: TGTGCCACCAGTGACTCAGTGATCTATGGCTACACCTTC.

The gene calls are TRBV5-1 and TRBJ2-7; the match to TRBD1 covers 7 bases. Trimming cost V 3 bases and J 7 bases; bases outside gene matches: 7. Looked up from germline, CDR1 is SGHRS and CDR2 is YFSETQ. This CDR3 has 13 amino acids. In DNA form, the CDR3 reads TGCGCCAGCAGCTCAGAGGGGGCCGGTGAGCAGTACTTC. Translated, it gives CASSSEGAGEQYF.

The CDR3 sequence is CAITLSGSGSDTQYF. CDR3 DNA: TGTGCCATCACGCTTAGCGGGAGTGGATCCGATACGCAGTATTTT. The rearrangement links TRBV10-3 to TRBJ2-3; 9 nucleotides agree with TRBD2. The CDR3 is made up of 15 amino acids. In germline, CDR1 is ENHRY, CDR2 SYGVKD. The junction had 11 bases not matched to a gene; V was cut back by 7 bases and J by 6 bases.

This clonotype was counted a few times. V usage is TRBV12-3 or TRBV12-4 and J usage is TRBJ2-5; 15 bases agree with TRBD2. The CDR3 loop spans 16 amino acids. Unmatched junction bases numbered 5, after V lost 5 bases and J lost 4 bases. This CDR3 reads CASSNGLAGGGETQYF. For the CDR3, the DNA is TGTGCCAGCAGTAACGGACTAGCGGGAGGGGGAGAGACCCAGTACTTC.